These T cell receptor beta chains were read from a single sample in a study of CD8+CD57+ T cells in acquired aplastic anemia. MiXCR was run by TCRdb on the reads, yielding one entry per CDR3 protein. The sample has around 200,000 distinct CDR3 sequences, 50% to 55% seen once. Material: sorted CD4+, CD8+, or CD8+CD57+ T cells (not recorded which) from PBMCs. All receptors come from a human donor in good health, serving as a control. The CDR3 runs from the conserved cysteine through the conserved F or W. D genes are given only for firm matches. Rows may omit the clone size; those that give it use once, few, many or a size class.

J	V	size	length	D	CDR3	DNA
TRBJ2-3	TRBV11-3	.	14	.	CASSLGGEADTQYF	TGTGCCAGCAGCTTAGGTGGGGAGGCAGATACGCAGTATTTT
TRBJ1-1	TRBV6-4	many	14	.	CASKESWGNTEAFF	TGTGCCAGCAAGGAAAGTTGGGGAAACACTGAAGCTTTCTTT
TRBJ1-4	TRBV20-1	.	15	.	CSALGQGSGYEKLFF	TGCAGTGCGCTGGGTCAGGGGAGTGGGTATGAAAAACTGTTTTTT
TRBJ2-3	TRBV20-1	many	15	TRBD2	CSARVGGSSTDTQYF	TGCAGTGCTAGAGTCGGCGGGAGTAGCACAGATACGCAGTATTTT
TRBJ1-2	TRBV25-1	.	13	.	CASTWDTNYGYTF	TGTGCCAGCACCTGGGACACTAACTATGGCTACACCTTC
TRBJ2-2	TRBV10-2	.	12	.	CASSVTSGELFF	TGCGCCAGCAGTGTCACGTCCGGGGAGCTGTTTTTT
TRBJ1-2	TRBV12-3/TRBV12-4	.	13	.	CASSLGGLAGYTF	TGTGCCAGCAGTTTAGGGGGACTAGCGGGCTACACCTTC
TRBJ1-5	TRBV19	many	13	.	CASSEAFNQPQHF	TGTGCCAGTAGTGAGGCTTTCAATCAGCCCCAGCATTTT
TRBJ2-5	TRBV20-1	few	14	TRBD2	CSASMTSGWETQYF	TGCAGTGCTAGTATGACTAGCGGGTGGGAGACCCAGTACTTC
TRBJ2-7	TRBV3-1	many	13	.	CASSQDPPYEQYF	TGTGCCAGCAGCCAAGATCCTCCCTACGAGCAGTACTTC
TRBJ1-1	TRBV9	.	16	.	CASSVLGEVANTEAFF	TGTGCCAGCAGCGTATTGGGGGAGGTGGCGAACACTGAAGCTTTCTTT
TRBJ2-2	TRBV10-2	.	15	TRBD1	CASNAGTGVTGELFF	TGCGCCAGCAACGCCGGGACAGGGGTCACCGGGGAGCTGTTTTTT
TRBJ2-7	TRBV6-4	few	16	TRBD2	CASSGTSGGSSYEQYF	TGTGCCAGCAGTGGGACTAGCGGGGGTAGCTCCTACGAGCAGTACTTC
TRBJ2-7	TRBV7-3	.	18	TRBD2	CASSPPRGASGGAYEQYF	TGTGCCAGCAGCCCCCCGCGGGGGGCTAGCGGGGGGGCCTACGAGCAGTACTTC
TRBJ1-1	TRBV29-1	.	14	.	CIPPGGTMNTEAFF	TGCATCCCCCCCGGAGGGACGATGAACACTGAAGCTTTCTTT
TRBJ1-2	TRBV2	few	14	.	CASSLGLANYGYTF	TGTGCCAGCAGCTTAGGGTTAGCTAACTATGGCTACACCTTC
TRBJ2-1	TRBV10-3	.	15	TRBD2	CAISDRTSGINEQFF	TGTGCCATCAGCGACCGGACTAGCGGGATCAATGAGCAGTTCTTC
TRBJ1-2	TRBV2	.	15	.	CASRESSTSNYGYTF	TGTGCCAGCAGGGAGAGTTCCACGTCTAACTATGGCTACACCTTC
TRBJ1-2	TRBV12-3/TRBV12-4	.	12	.	CASRGTIYGYTF	TGTGCCAGCAGAGGAACGATCTATGGCTACACCTTC
TRBJ1-4	TRBV14	many	16	.	CASSQESASFREKLFF	TGTGCCAGCAGCCAAGAATCGGCAAGTTTTCGTGAAAAACTGTTTTTT
TRBJ2-1	TRBV10-3	.	11	.	CASSQPDEQFF	TGTGCCAGCAGCCAACCGGATGAGCAGTTCTTC
TRBJ1-6	TRBV7-2	few	15	TRBD1	CASRGGDSINSPLHF	TGTGCCAGCAGGGGCGGGGACAGCATAAATTCACCCCTCCACTTT
TRBJ1-4	TRBV7-9	.	15	.	CASSPAGVTNEKLVF	TGTGCCAGCAGCCCCGCCGGGGTAACTAATGAAAAACTGGTTTTT
TRBJ2-7	TRBV9	.	13	.	CASSSRPHYEQYF	TGTGCCAGCAGCTCCCGGCCGCACTACGAGCAGTACTTC
TRBJ2-4	TRBV29-1	many	15	.	CSVTRRGGERDIQYF	TGCAGCGTTACCCGCCGAGGAGGGGAACGGGACATTCAGTACTTC
TRBJ1-1	TRBV10-3	.	15	.	CASTPPAGARTEAFF	TGTGCCAGCACACCCCCGGCGGGGGCACGGACTGAAGCTTTCTTT
TRBJ1-1	TRBV7-2	.	14	.	CASSPGGWTAEAFF	TGTGCCAGCAGCCCGGGGGGATGGACAGCTGAAGCTTTCTTT
TRBJ2-3	TRBV5-1	.	15	TRBD1	CASSLEAGGTDTQYF	TGCGCCAGCAGCTTGGAGGCAGGGGGTACAGATACGCAGTATTTT
TRBJ2-7	TRBV9	.	15	.	CASSLRASSSYEQYF	TGTGCCAGCAGCCTCCGGGCCTCGAGCTCCTACGAGCAGTACTTC
TRBJ1-1	TRBV19	.	11	.	CASSASGQAFF	TGTGCCAGTAGTGCTTCAGGGCAAGCTTTCTTT
TRBJ2-7	TRBV10-3	.	12	.	CAIQEHTYEQYF	TGTGCCATCCAGGAACACACCTACGAGCAGTACTTC
TRBJ2-1	TRBV7-9	many	14	TRBD1	CASSLGQRYNEQFF	TGTGCCAGCAGCTTGGGACAGAGGTACAATGAGCAGTTCTTC
TRBJ2-7	TRBV5-1	.	15	TRBD1	CASSDGTAESYEQYF	TGCGCCAGCAGCGATGGGACAGCGGAATCCTACGAGCAGTACTTC
TRBJ2-1	TRBV19	.	14	.	CASSISRSYNEQFF	TGTGCCAGTAGTATATCGCGGTCCTACAATGAGCAGTTCTTC
TRBJ1-1	TRBV2	.	12	.	CASSAAAGAAFF	TGTGCCAGCAGTGCTGCGGCAGGGGCAGCTTTCTTT
TRBJ1-6	TRBV27	.	13	.	CASSRDANSPLHF	TGTGCCAGCAGTCGGGACGCCAATTCACCCCTCCACTTT